The 9 T cell receptor beta chains below all came from one sample that was sequenced in a study of blood T cell repertoires in COVID-19. The repertoire was sequenced with immunoSEQ multiplex PCR; TCRdb's copy has only in-frame clones and lacks some. This sample has 120,000 to 150,000 clones; around four fifths occur once, and the top ten carry 2.5% to 3%. What was sequenced was peripheral blood. The receptors derive from a middle-aged woman with active or convalescent COVID-19.

This chain links TRBV4-1 with TRBJ2-7; the match to TRBD2 covers 8 bases. This CDR3 has 16 residues. V dropped 1 base and J dropped 0; count of bases not matched to a gene: 5. Germline assignment: CDR1 MGHRA and CDR2 YSYEKL. DNA for the CDR3: TGCGCCAGCAGCCAAGTTGCCAGCGGGAGCTCCTACGAGCAGTACTTC. Translated, it gives CASSQVASGSSYEQYF.

The chain links TRBV19 to TRBJ1-2; D remains unclear. V was pared by 1 base and J by 1 base, with 7 bases between. The CDR3 is made up of 14 amino acids. CDR1 is LNHDA and CDR2 is SQIVND in the germline V gene (reference sequence). This CDR3 is CASSIGHYNYGYTF. The CDR3 DNA reads TGTGCCAGTAGTATAGGGCACTATAACTATGGCTACACCTTC.

The chain uses TRBV2 and TRBJ1-2, with D maybe TRBD1 (6 bases). CDR1 and CDR2 (germline): SNHLY, FYNNEI. The CDR3 length is 13 residues. The V gene lost 10 bases and the J gene lost 0 bases, with 12 bases spanning the gap. The DNA for the CDR3 is TGTGCCACCGGACAGTCGCCTAACTATGGCTACACCTTC. The encoded protein is CATGQSPNYGYTF.

The CDR3 here is CASTTGGDYGYTF. In nucleotides, the CDR3 is TGTGCCAGTACGACAGGGGGCGACTATGGCTACACCTTC. J is TRBJ1-2 and V is TRBV6-7; TRBD1 matches 10 bases. TRBV6-7 is marked as an open reading frame, function uncertain. J lost 3 bases, V lost 9 bases, and 4 bases had no gene match. The CDR3 length is 13 residues.

This CDR3 reads CASSLERTGVAGELFF. The DNA for the CDR3 is TGCGCCAGCAGCTTGGAGCGGACAGGGGTGGCCGGGGAGCTGTTTTTT. The chain uses TRBV5-1 and TRBJ2-2; 9 bases are shared with TRBD1. The CDR3 sequence is 16 residues long. The V and J ends lost 0 bases and 6 bases, in that order; junction bases with no gene match: 6. Germline V CDR1 and CDR2: SGHRS, YFSETQ.

The chain combines TRBV27 with TRBJ2-3, with 8 positions matching TRBD2. Germline V gene lookup returns CDR1 MNHEY and CDR2 SMNVEV (reference sequence). Trimming took 8 bases from V and 3 from J; bases not matched to a gene: 10. The length of the CDR3 is 15 residues. The CDR3 DNA reads TGTGCCAGCTCATCTAAGGGCGGGGGGACAGATACGCAGTATTTT. Its translation: CASSSKGGGTDTQYF.

This chain links TRBV19 with TRBJ2-7; 7 bases agree with TRBD1. CDR3 length: 17 residues. V shed 6 bases and J 0 bases; nucleotides not matched to a gene: 14. Germline values: CDR1 LNHDA, CDR2 SQIVND (reference sequence). The CDR3 region is CASSHDPTGTDSYEQYF. The CDR3 region has the DNA TGTGCCAGTAGCCACGACCCTACCGGGACAGACTCCTACGAGCAGTACTTC.

V gene TRBV6-4 combines with J gene TRBJ2-1; D is possibly TRBD2 (5 bases). This CDR3 is built from 16 residues. Germline V gene data show CDR1 as MRHNA and CDR2 as SNTAGT. With 3 bases removed from V and 0 bases from J, the gap between germline ends came to 12 bases. The CDR3 spells CASSDQEVGSYNEQFF. The DNA for the CDR3 is TGTGCCAGCAGTGATCAGGAGGTAGGCTCCTACAATGAGCAGTTCTTC.

The chain links TRBV5-1 to TRBJ2-7, with D uncertain. The CDR3 consists of 12 residues. CDR1 SGHRS and CDR2 YFSETQ come from the germline V gene. Trimming cost V 0 bases and J 4 bases, with 5 bases left between them. CDR3 residues: CASSLVRYEQYF. In nucleotides, the CDR3 is TGCGCCAGCAGCTTGGTGAGGTACGAGCAGTACTTC.